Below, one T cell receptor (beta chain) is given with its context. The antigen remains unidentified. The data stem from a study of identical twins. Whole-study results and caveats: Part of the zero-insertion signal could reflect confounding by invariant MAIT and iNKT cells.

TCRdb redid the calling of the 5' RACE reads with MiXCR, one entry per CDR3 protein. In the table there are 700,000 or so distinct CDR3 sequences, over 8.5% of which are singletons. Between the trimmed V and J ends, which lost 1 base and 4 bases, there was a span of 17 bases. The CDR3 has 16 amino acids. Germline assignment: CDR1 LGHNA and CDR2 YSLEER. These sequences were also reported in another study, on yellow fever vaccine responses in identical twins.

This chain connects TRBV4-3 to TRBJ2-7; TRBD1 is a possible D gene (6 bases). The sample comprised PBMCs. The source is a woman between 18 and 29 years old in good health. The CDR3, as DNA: TGCGCCAGCAGCCAAGCATTTCGGGACACGTTGTACGAGCAGTACTTC. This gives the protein CASSQAFRDTLYEQYF.